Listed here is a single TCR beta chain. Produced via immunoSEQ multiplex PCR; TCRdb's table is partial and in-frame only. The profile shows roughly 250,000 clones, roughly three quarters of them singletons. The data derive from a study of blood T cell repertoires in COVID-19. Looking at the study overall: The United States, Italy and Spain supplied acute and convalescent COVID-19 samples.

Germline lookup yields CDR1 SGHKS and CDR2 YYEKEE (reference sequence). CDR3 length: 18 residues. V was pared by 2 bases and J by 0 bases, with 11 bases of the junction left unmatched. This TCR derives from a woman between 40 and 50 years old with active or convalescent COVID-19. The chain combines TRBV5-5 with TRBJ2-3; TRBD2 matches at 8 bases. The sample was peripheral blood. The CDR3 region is CASSFRERGTTSTDTQYF. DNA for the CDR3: TGTGCCAGCAGCTTTAGGGAGCGGGGGACTACTAGCACAGATACGCAGTATTTT.